The 2 T cell receptor beta chains below were found in one sample sequenced in a study of shared clonotypes between healthy human individuals. Sequenced by immunoSEQ multiplex PCR; TCRdb stores in-frame clones only, minus some. The repertoire has about 2.4 million clones, under 95% of them found once; the top ten carry about 0.34%. The sequencing input was naive CD4+ T cells from PBMCs. Subset indicated: CD45RA+ positively selected. The source of these receptors is a man aged 18 to 35 in good health. Some clones in this sample may be carry-over from other donors' samples.

The rearrangement uses TRBV5-1 and TRBJ1-1; D gene unclear. Germline CDR1 and CDR2: SGHRS and YFSETQ. The CDR3 length is 15 residues. Trimming shortened V by 2 bases and J by 4 bases, and 15 bases separated the two germline ends. The CDR3 nucleotides read TGCGCCAGCAGCTTAGAGAACAGAGCGGCCACTGAAGCTTTCTTT. This sequence encodes CASSLENRAATEAFF.

CDR3 sequence: CAWKSGGSMTDTQYF. CDR3 bases: TGTGCCTGGAAATCGGGCGGGAGTATGACAGATACGCAGTATTTT. The chain combines TRBV30 with TRBJ2-3; 7 nucleotides line up with TRBD2. The germline V gene encodes CDR1 GTSNPN and CDR2 SVGIG (reference sequence). V was pared by 4 bases and J by 3 bases, with 10 bases of the junction left unmatched. The CDR3 has 15 residues.